Listed below are T cell receptor beta chains from one sample, sequenced in a study of T cell responses to AZD1222 COVID-19 vaccine. Sequencing was performed with immunoSEQ multiplex PCR; in TCRdb, only in-frame clones are kept and a portion is missing. The profile shows approximately 110,000 clones, roughly 84% of them singletons. The sample consisted of peripheral blood, taken on day 0 of AZD1222 vaccination. The receptors come from an adult in good health. Each CDR3 is given with its conserved first and last residue. D genes are given only for firm matches.

J: TRBJ1-1; D: NA; V: TRBV12-3/TRBV12-4; DNA: TGTGCCAGCAGACCAGGCAACACTGAAGCTTTCTTT; CDR3: CASRPGNTEAFF
J: TRBJ2-1; D: NA; V: TRBV2; DNA: TGTGCCAGCAGTGAAGTCTATGGCAATGAGCAGTTCTTC; CDR3: CASSEVYGNEQFF
J: TRBJ1-1; D: NA; V: TRBV5-1; DNA: TGCGCCAGCAGCGCCTTGGGAGTGGGGGACACTGAAGCTTTCTTT; CDR3: CASSALGVGDTEAFF
J: TRBJ2-4; D: TRBD1; V: TRBV28; DNA: TGTGCCAGCAGTCGTAGGGACAGCCTAGCCAAAAACATTCAGTACTTC; CDR3: CASSRRDSLAKNIQYF
J: TRBJ1-5; D: NA; V: TRBV5-1; DNA: TGCGCCAGCAGCTACGACGGCAAGCCCCAGCATTTT; CDR3: CASSYDGKPQHF
J: TRBJ1-1; D: NA; V: TRBV3-1/TRBV3-2; DNA: TGTGCCAGCAGCCGATGGTCCGTGAACACTGAAGCTTTCTTT; CDR3: CASSRWSVNTEAFF
J: TRBJ1-5; D: TRBD1; V: TRBV30; DNA: TGTGCCTGGAGTTTGCCCGGGACAGGCGGCAATCAGCCCCAGCATTTT; CDR3: CAWSLPGTGGNQPQHF
J: TRBJ2-5; D: NA; V: TRBV5-1; DNA: TGCGCTAGCCACCGGGCCGATTTCCAAGAGACCCAGTACTTC; CDR3: CASHRADFQETQYF
J: TRBJ2-5; D: TRBD2; V: TRBV3-1/TRBV3-2; DNA: TGTGCCAGCAGCCAGGGACTAGCGGGAGGGACCCAGTACTTC; CDR3: CASSQGLAGGTQYF
J: TRBJ1-2; D: NA; V: TRBV5-1; DNA: TGCGCCAGCAGCTTGGAAGGAAGGCGCAACTATGGCTACACCTTC; CDR3: CASSLEGRRNYGYTF
J: TRBJ1-6; D: NA; V: TRBV28; DNA: TGTGCCAGCAGCGGTGACAGGAGCTCCTATAATTCACCCCTCCACTTT; CDR3: CASSGDRSSYNSPLHF
J: TRBJ2-4; D: NA; V: TRBV12-3/TRBV12-4; DNA: TGTGCCAGCAGTTTACTAAAAAACATTCAGTACTTC; CDR3: CASSLLKNIQYF
J: TRBJ2-5; D: TRBD1; V: TRBV5-4; DNA: TGTGCCAGCAGCTTTGGCACCGGACAGGGGGCTCGGGAGACCCAGTACTTC; CDR3: CASSFGTGQGARETQYF
J: TRBJ1-3; D: NA; V: TRBV9; DNA: TGTGCCAGCAGCGTAGGCCCGGGGAGCTCTGGAAACACCATATATTTT; CDR3: CASSVGPGSSGNTIYF
J: TRBJ1-1; D: NA; V: TRBV19; DNA: TGTGCCAGTAGTCCGGGGGGTGCGGGGAACACTGAAGCTTTCTTT; CDR3: CASSPGGAGNTEAFF
J: TRBJ2-1; D: TRBD2; V: TRBV5-4; DNA: TGTGCCAGCAGCTTTAGCGGGAGTAGACACAATGAGCAGTTCTTC; CDR3: CASSFSGSRHNEQFF